This T cell receptor (beta chain) was recorded in a study of cytomegalovirus exposure and HLA in healthy donors. PCR involved 60 Vbeta and 13 Jbeta primers. TCRdb's copy holds only in-frame clones and misses some; the assay was immunoSEQ multiplex PCR. The data hold about 140,000 clones, with roughly 77% observed a single time. The donors (healthy individuals) were bone marrow donors. The CDR3 sequence is 17 residues long. The V gene's germline CDR1 is SGDLS and CDR2 YYNGEE. V dropped 4 bases and J dropped 0; count of bases not matched to a gene: 6. For this clone: Its antigen is unknown.

General study findings and limits: A later analysis linked a missense DCLRE1C variant to TCR beta V- and J-gene trimming. A prior analysis recorded that most TCR beta V segments were productive about 87% or about 30% of the time.

The sequence was collected from a man aged 25 to 45 in good health and CMV-seronegative. The genes are TRBV9 and TRBJ1-3; 11 bases match TRBD1. The sequencing input was PBMCs. The CDR3 sequence: CASSSGTGGLSGNTIYF. CDR3 coding DNA: TGTGCCAGCAGCTCCGGGACAGGGGGTCTCTCTGGAAACACCATATATTTT.